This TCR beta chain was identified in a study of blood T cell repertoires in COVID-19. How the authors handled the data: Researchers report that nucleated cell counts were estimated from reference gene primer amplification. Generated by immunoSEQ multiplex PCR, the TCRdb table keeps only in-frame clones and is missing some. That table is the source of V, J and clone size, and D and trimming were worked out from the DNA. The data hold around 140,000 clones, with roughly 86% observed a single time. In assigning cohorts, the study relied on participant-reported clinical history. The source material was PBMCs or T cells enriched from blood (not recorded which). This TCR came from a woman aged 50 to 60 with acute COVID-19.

CDR3 protein: CASSEVGQFGETQYF. CDR3 in DNA: TGTGCCAGCAGTGAAGTGGGACAGTTCGGGGAGACCCAGTACTTC. The V call is TRBV6-1, the J call TRBJ2-5; 7 nucleotides match TRBD1. Germline-derived CDR1 and CDR2 are MNHNS and SASEGT. Trimming at V came to 1 base and at J to 5 bases, leaving 7 bases not matched to a gene. The CDR3 is 15 amino acids.